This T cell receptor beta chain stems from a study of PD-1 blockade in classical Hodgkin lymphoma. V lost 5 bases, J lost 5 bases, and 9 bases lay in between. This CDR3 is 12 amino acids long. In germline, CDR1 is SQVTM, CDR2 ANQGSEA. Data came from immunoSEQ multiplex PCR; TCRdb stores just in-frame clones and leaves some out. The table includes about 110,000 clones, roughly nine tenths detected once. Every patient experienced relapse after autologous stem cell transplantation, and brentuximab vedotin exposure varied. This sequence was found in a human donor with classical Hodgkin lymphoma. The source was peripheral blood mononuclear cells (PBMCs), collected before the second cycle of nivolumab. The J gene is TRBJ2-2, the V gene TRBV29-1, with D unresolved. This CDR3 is CSVTRATGELFF. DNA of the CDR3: TGCAGCGTTACACGGGCGACCGGGGAGCTGTTTTTT.